The clone carrying this TCR beta chain was seen a few times. What it binds is not known. TCRdb re-derived calls from the reads in MiXCR, one entry per CDR3 protein. Of some 110,000 distinct CDR3 sequences in the sample, about 32% were seen once. The sample is drawn from a study of T cell repertoires in cytomegalovirus infection. The CDR3 is 15 residues long. Germline lookup yields CDR1 LNHNV and CDR2 YYDKDF (reference sequence). Losses at the gene ends were 8 bases for V and 4 bases for J; bases not matched to a gene: 10. Sequenced material: CD8+ T cells from cultured PBMCs, taken from culture after CMV antigen stimulation. This TCR was sampled from a human donor in good health (CMV status not recorded). Some clones in this sample may be carry-over from other donors' samples. The chain links TRBV15 to TRBJ1-5, with TRBD1 matching over 8 bases. The CDR3 sequence is CATSVGTGSNQPQHF. CDR3 nucleotides: TGTGCCACCTCGGTTGGGACAGGTTCGAATCAGCCCCAGCATTTT. Full variable domain (outside the CDR3, taken from reference TRBV15 and TRBJ1-5): DAMVIQNPRYQVTQFGKPVTLSCSQTLNHNVMYWYQQKSSQAPKLLFHYYDKDFNNEADTPDNFQSRRPNTSFCFLDIRSPGLGDTAMYLCATSVGTGSNQPQHFGDGTRLSIL.